Here is one TCR beta chain with its context. The TCR beta profiling, which covered VDJ combination and CDR3 sequence, was carried out using genomic DNA as the template. From the reads, TCRdb called clonotypes with MiXCR, one entry per CDR3 protein. This sample yields about 160,000 distinct CDR3 sequences, of which 65% to 75% are seen a single time; around 45% belongs to the top ten. The CDR3 covers 14 residues. V lost 4 bases to trimming and J lost 5 bases, with 15 bases between them. Germline V gene sequence: CDR1 SGHNT, CDR2 YYREEE (reference sequence). By flow cytometry, patients selected for sequencing had shown an expansion of CD8+CD57+ cells. The sample originates from a study of CD8+CD57+ T cells in acquired aplastic anemia.

The clonotype originates from a human donor with aplastic anemia. The sample taken for sequencing was sorted CD4+, CD8+, or CD8+CD57+ T cells (not recorded which) from PBMCs. The gene calls are TRBV5-4 and TRBJ1-1; a possible D gene is TRBD1 (5 bases). The CDR3 sequence: CASSMARGETEAFF. CDR3 DNA sequence: TGTGCCAGCAGCATGGCGCGGGGGGAGACTGAAGCTTTCTTT.